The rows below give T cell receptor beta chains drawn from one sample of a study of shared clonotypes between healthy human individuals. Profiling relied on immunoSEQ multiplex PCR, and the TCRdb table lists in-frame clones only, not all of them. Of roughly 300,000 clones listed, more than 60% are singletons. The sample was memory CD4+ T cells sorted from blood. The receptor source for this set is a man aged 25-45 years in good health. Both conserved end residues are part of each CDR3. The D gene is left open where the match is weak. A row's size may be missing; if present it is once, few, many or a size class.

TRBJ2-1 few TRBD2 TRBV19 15 CASRLGLAPNNEQFF TGTGCCAGTAGGTTGGGACTAGCGCCCAACAATGAGCAGTTCTTC
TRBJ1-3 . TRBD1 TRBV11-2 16 CASSPGTGYSGNTIYF TGTGCCAGCAGCCCGGGGACAGGGTACTCTGGAAACACCATATATTTT
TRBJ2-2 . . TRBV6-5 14 CASRVALNTGELFF TGTGCCAGCAGGGTAGCGCTGAACACCGGGGAGCTGTTTTTT
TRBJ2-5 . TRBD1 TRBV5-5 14 CASGTQGAGETQYF TGTGCCAGCGGGACCCAGGGGGCTGGTGAGACCCAGTACTTC
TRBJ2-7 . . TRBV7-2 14 CASSLGGDTHEQYF TGTGCCAGCAGCTTAGGAGGTGACACACACGAGCAGTACTTC
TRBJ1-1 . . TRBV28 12 CASTYSGLEAFF TGTGCCAGCACTTATTCCGGGTTGGAAGCTTTCTTT
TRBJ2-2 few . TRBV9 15 CASSVAGGRTGELFF TGTGCCAGCAGCGTAGCTGGAGGGCGGACCGGGGAGCTGTTTTTT
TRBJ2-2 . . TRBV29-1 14 CSVRPGGGSGELFF TGCAGCGTTCGCCCAGGTGGAGGATCCGGGGAGCTGTTTTTT
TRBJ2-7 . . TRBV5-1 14 CASSLRNREGEQYF TGCGCCAGCAGCTTGCGTAACAGGGAGGGCGAGCAGTACTTC
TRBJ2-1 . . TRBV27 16 CASRSRWGSGGNEQFF TGTGCCAGCAGATCGAGATGGGGGAGTGGGGGCAATGAGCAGTTCTTC
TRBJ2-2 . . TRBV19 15 CASRRQAANTGELFF TGTGCCAGTAGAAGACAGGCCGCGAACACCGGGGAGCTGTTTTTT
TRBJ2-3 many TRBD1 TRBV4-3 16 CASSRGRDRSTDTQYF TGCGCCAGCAGCCGGGGCCGGGACAGATCGACAGATACGCAGTATTTT
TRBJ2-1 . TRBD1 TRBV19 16 CASISWRQGALGEQFF TGTGCCAGTATCTCATGGAGACAGGGGGCTCTTGGTGAGCAGTTCTTC
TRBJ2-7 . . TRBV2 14 CASARQSGAYEQYF TGTGCCAGCGCCCGTCAATCTGGAGCCTACGAGCAGTACTTC
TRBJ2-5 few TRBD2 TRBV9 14 CASSLQAGEETQYF TGTGCCAGCAGCCTGCAAGCGGGAGAAGAGACCCAGTACTTC
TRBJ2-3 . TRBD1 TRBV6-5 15 CASSSKDRVTDTQYF TGTGCCAGCAGTTCCAAGGACAGGGTCACAGATACGCAGTATTTT
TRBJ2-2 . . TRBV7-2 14 CASSSSGQVGELFF TGTGCCAGCAGCTCATCGGGGCAGGTCGGGGAGCTGTTTTTT
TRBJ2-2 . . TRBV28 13 CAHQRDLTGELFF TGTGCCCATCAACGGGACCTCACCGGGGAGCTGTTTTTT
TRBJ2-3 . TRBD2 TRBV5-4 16 CASSLVSRENGDTQYF TGTGCCAGCAGCTTGGTATCGCGGGAGAATGGGGATACGCAGTATTTT
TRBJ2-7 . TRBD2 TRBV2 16 CASRTSGTTFSYEQYF TGTGCCAGCAGGACTAGCGGGACGACCTTCTCCTACGAGCAGTACTTC
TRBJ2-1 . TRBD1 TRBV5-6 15 CASSPGTGSYNEQFF TGTGCCAGCAGCCCAGGGACAGGGTCCTACAATGAGCAGTTCTTC
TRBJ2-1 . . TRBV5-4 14 CASSRDAPYNEQFF TGTGCCAGCAGCCGGGACGCCCCCTACAATGAGCAGTTCTTC
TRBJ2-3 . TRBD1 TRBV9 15 CASSVVLTGQDTQYF TGTGCCAGCAGCGTAGTACTGACAGGGCAAGATACGCAGTATTTT
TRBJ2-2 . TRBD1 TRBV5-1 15 CASSFGTANTGELFF TGCGCCAGCAGCTTCGGGACAGCCAACACCGGGGAGCTGTTTTTT
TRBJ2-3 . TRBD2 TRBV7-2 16 CASSLRRGRGPDTQYF TGTGCCAGCAGCCTCCGGCGCGGGAGGGGGCCAGATACGCAGTATTTT
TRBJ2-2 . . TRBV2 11 CASSVGGELFF TGTGCCAGCAGTGTTGGGGGGGAGCTGTTTTTT
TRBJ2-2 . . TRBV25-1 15 CASSDRVLNTGELFF TGTGCCAGCAGTGACAGGGTCCTTAACACCGGGGAGCTGTTTTTT
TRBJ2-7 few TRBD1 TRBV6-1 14 CASRPGQGAVEQYF TGTGCCAGCAGACCGGGACAGGGGGCGGTCGAGCAGTACTTC
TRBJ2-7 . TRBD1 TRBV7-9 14 CASSPDRGFNEQYF TGTGCCAGCAGCCCTGACAGGGGTTTTAACGAGCAGTACTTC
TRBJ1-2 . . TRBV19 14 CASTQGTGIGGYTF TGTGCCAGTACCCAAGGGACGGGTATCGGTGGCTACACCTTC
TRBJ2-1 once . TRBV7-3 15 CASSLQGGSQYEQFF TGTGCCAGCAGCTTACAGGGGGGAAGTCAATATGAGCAGTTCTTC
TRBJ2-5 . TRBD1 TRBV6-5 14 CASSADRGRETQYF TGTGCCAGCAGCGCTGACAGGGGACGTGAGACCCAGTACTTC